Reported below is one T cell receptor beta chain. The sample belongs to a study of T cell responses to AZD1222 COVID-19 vaccine. This CDR3 comprises 14 residues. From germline, CDR1 is SGHRS and CDR2 YFSETQ. The V end was cut by 4 bases, the J end by 6 bases, with 15 bases between. TCRdb keeps only in-frame clones here, not all; method: immunoSEQ multiplex PCR. The sample records more than 80,000 clones, 90% being singletons. This clonotype was sampled from an adult in good health. This rearrangement joins TRBV5-1 to TRBJ2-3; TRBD1 might be the D (5 bases). Sequencing was performed on peripheral blood, taken on day 0 of AZD1222 vaccination. CDR3: CASSVDSSTDTQYF. The DNA for the CDR3 is TGCGCCAGCAGCGTAGACAGTTCTACGGATACGCAGTATTTT.